This note documents a single TCR beta chain sequence. This entry comes from a study of OX40 agonist ivuxolimab in advanced cancers. The CDR3 length is 16 residues. V shed 3 bases and J shed 3 bases, with 17 bases lying between them. Germline CDR1 is SGHKS and CDR2 is YYEKEE (reference sequence). The protocol was immunoSEQ multiplex PCR, while the TCRdb copy is restricted to in-frame clones and leaves out a portion. The sample carries 42,000 or so clones, about 90% recorded once. Specimen: CD4+ or CD8+ T cells sorted from blood, collected in a trial of the OX40 agonist ivuxolimab. This chain connects TRBV5-5 to TRBJ2-3, with D perhaps TRBD1 (6 bases). The sequence came from an adult with an advanced solid tumor such as melanoma, head and neck, liver or kidney cancer. CDR3 loop: CASSSVGASRTDTQYF. CDR3 bases: TGTGCCAGCAGCTCCGTGGGGGCCTCCCGAACAGATACGCAGTATTTT. The full variable domain, completed using reference TRBV5-5 and TRBJ2-3, is DAGVTQSPTHLIKTRGQQVTLRCSPISGHKSVSWYQQVLGQGPQFIFQYYEKEERGRGNFPDRFSARQFPNYSSELNVNALLLGDSALYLCASSSVGASRTDTQYFGPGTRLTVL.